Here is one T cell receptor beta chain with its context. Its target is not known. This sample was taken from a study of CD8+ T cells in alopecia areata. Points from the study as a whole: Scalp repertoires also include resident alphabeta T cells from normal skin.

RNA was extracted and reverse transcribed into cDNA as the sequencing template. Here immunoSEQ multiplex PCR was the method, and the copy in TCRdb shows in-frame clones only, minus some. This sample has about 140,000 clones, with 40% to 55% found just once. Patients with alopecia areata provided lesional scalp punch biopsies as well as peripheral blood. The sequenced sample was CD4+ T cells sorted from blood, obtained at week 0. The origin of this receptor is a human donor with alopecia areata.

CDR3 sequence: CSVVPGTGGEQYF. CDR3 in DNA: TGCAGCGTTGTTCCGGGCACAGGCGGCGAGCAGTACTTC. This rearrangement joins TRBV29-1 to TRBJ2-7; possibly TRBD1 for D (5 bases). In germline, CDR1 is SQVTM, CDR2 ANQGSEA. The CDR3 is 13 amino acids. Trimming left V 4 bases short and J 6 bases short, with 16 bases between.